Below are 30 T cell receptor beta chains sequenced from a single sample in a study of blood T cell repertoires in COVID-19 (dated by TCRdb to about 2020). Preparation of the library involved the immunoSEQ multiplex PCR assay. TCRdb retrieved this table from immuneACCESS and kept in-frame rearrangements only. Not all clones are present; in checked studies, unresolved V genes account for under half, and no reason is known for the remainder. The sample records 30,000 to 40,000 clones, 90% to 95% of which are singletons. Of the sample, 2% to 2.5% falls within the top ten clones. The sample comprised peripheral blood. The receptors derive from a middle-aged man with active COVID-19.

This clone occurred a few times. The chain combines TRBV7-2 with TRBJ2-2; D is possibly TRBD1 (5 bases). The CDR3 extends over 14 amino acids. Germline CDR1 is SGHTA and CDR2 is FQGNSA. Trimming took off 8 bases at V and 2 bases at J, with 12 bases between the two ends. The CDR3: CASSRQLNTGELFF. The CDR3 nucleotides are TGTGCCAGCTCCAGACAGCTTAACACCGGGGAGCTGTTTTTT.

V is TRBV29-1 and J is TRBJ1-2; D remains ambiguous. V shed 6 bases and J shed 4 bases, with 9 bases lying between them. The CDR3 has 11 residues. Germline loops: CDR1 SQVTM, CDR2 ANQGSEA. The CDR3 nucleotides are TGCAGCGTGGCCGCCCCCTATGGCTACACCTTC. Amino acid sequence: CSVAAPYGYTF.

The chain joins TRBV3-1 (or the pseudogene TRBV3-2) to TRBJ1-1; D ambiguous. The V gene lost 3 bases and the J gene lost 0 bases, with 8 bases spanning the gap. CDR1 LGHDT and CDR2 YNNKEL come from the germline V gene (reference sequence). The CDR3 runs to 14 residues. The CDR3, as DNA: TGTGCCAGCAGCCAGAGGGCCGTGAACACTGAAGCTTTCTTT. Translation gives CASSQRAVNTEAFF.

This sequence joins TRBV10-2 and TRBJ2-7, with 7 positions matching TRBD1. CDR3 length equals 16 residues. The V gene's germline CDR1 is WSHSY and CDR2 SAAADI. The trim removed 2 bases at V and 0 bases at J, leaving 7 bases unmatched. For the CDR3, the DNA is TGCGCCAGCAGTGAGCCTATGACAGGGACCTCCTACGAGCAGTACTTC. Residues: CASSEPMTGTSYEQYF.

The chain is built from TRBV29-1 and TRBJ2-3; 13 nucleotides line up with TRBD2. This CDR3 spans 16 amino acids. Germline V gene sequence: CDR1 SQVTM, CDR2 ANQGSEA. J gave up 0 bases and V 1 base, and 1 base lay outside the gene matches. As DNA, the CDR3 is TGCAGCGTTGAAGGGACTAGCGGGAGCAGCACAGATACGCAGTATTTT. This translates into CSVEGTSGSSTDTQYF.

This chain links TRBV18 with TRBJ2-3, with TRBD2 identical over 7 bases. J lost 2 bases, V lost 3 bases, and 8 bases had no gene match. Germline-derived CDR1 and CDR2 are KGHSH and LQKENI. The CDR3 extends over 16 amino acids. The CDR3 here is CASSPSPGGYTDTQYF. In DNA, the CDR3 is TGTGCCAGCTCACCCTCCCCCGGGGGGTACACAGATACGCAGTATTTT.

This rearrangement joins TRBV2 to TRBJ2-7; D gene uncertain. V dropped 5 bases and J dropped 3 bases, with 5 bases sitting between them. CDR1 SNHLY and CDR2 FYNNEI come from the germline V gene. The CDR3 has 11 residues. The CDR3 DNA reads TGTGCCAGCAGTCCTTACTACGAGCAGTACTTC. Translating it yields CASSPYYEQYF.

The chain is built from TRBV6-1 and TRBJ1-1; no clear D. This CDR3 is 14 amino acids long. V lost 1 base and J lost 7, with 13 bases in between. Germline loops: CDR1 MNHNS, CDR2 SASEGT. The CDR3 DNA reads as TGTGCCAGCAGTGAAGGTTATTTCTCGGGTGAAGCTTTCTTT. It codes for CASSEGYFSGEAFF.

This chain connects TRBV24-1 to TRBJ1-4; no definite D call. The V gene's germline CDR1 is KGHDR and CDR2 SFDVKD. This CDR3 is 17 amino acids long. Trimming shortened V by 9 bases and J by 3 bases, and 22 bases separated the two germline ends. In DNA, the CDR3 is TGTGCCACCCCCATGGCAGATCCCCTTGAGGCTAATGAAAAACTGTTTTTT. It encodes CATPMADPLEANEKLFF.

The genes are TRBV6-5 and TRBJ2-5, with 9 bases that match TRBD1. This CDR3 contains 14 residues. V gave up 8 bases and J gave up 7 bases; unmatched junction bases: 11. Germline V gene data show CDR1 as MNHEY and CDR2 as SVGAGI. CDR3 in DNA: TGTGCCAGCGAGGGACAGGGTCCCCTCGGGACCCAGTACTTC. Its translation is CASEGQGPLGTQYF.

This clone came up once. The V and J genes are TRBV6-2 or TRBV6-3 and TRBJ2-7, with 7 positions matching TRBD2. Germline V gene lookup returns CDR1 MNHEY and CDR2 SVGEGT. The CDR3 totals 15 residues. The V gene end was trimmed by 2 bases and the J gene end by 3 bases; junction bases not matched to a gene: 7. Written as DNA, the CDR3 is TGTGCCAGCAGTTACATTGGACTAGACCACTACGAGCAGTACTTC. This translates into CASSYIGLDHYEQYF.

This clone came up once. This CDR3 reads CASSLGVLYTDTQYF. CDR3 coding DNA: TGTGCCAGCAGTTTGGGAGTCCTCTACACAGATACGCAGTATTTT. This chain uses TRBV6-5 with TRBJ2-3; perhaps TRBD2 as D (5 bases). CDR1 MNHEY and CDR2 SVGAGI come from the germline V gene. The CDR3 contains 15 residues. V dropped 4 bases and J dropped 2 bases, with 13 bases sitting between them.

The V call is TRBV18, the J call TRBJ1-1; TRBD1 might be the D (6 bases). V lost 4 bases, J lost 0 bases, and 9 bases lay in between. CDR1 is KGHSH, CDR2 LQKENI, per germline. The CDR3 extends over 14 amino acids. CDR3 coding DNA: TGTGCCAGCTCACTAGGACAGTTGAACACTGAAGCTTTCTTT. It encodes CASSLGQLNTEAFF.

The chain links TRBV7-9 to TRBJ2-5; TRBD2 matches 10 bases. Germline CDR1 is SEHNR and CDR2 is FQNEAQ (reference sequence). The trim removed 6 bases at V and 5 bases at J, leaving 15 bases unmatched. CDR3 size: 17 residues. The CDR3 sequence is CASSLSGRGLTRETQYF. The CDR3, as DNA: TGTGCCAGCAGTCTCAGCGGGAGGGGCCTTACTAGGGAGACCCAGTACTTC. Full variable domain (rest looked up from reference TRBV7-9 and TRBJ2-5): DTGVSQNPRHKITKRGQNVTFRCDPISEHNRLYWYRQTLGQGPEFLTYFQNEAQLEKSRLLSDRFSAERPKGSFSTLEIQRTEQGDSAMYLCASSLSGRGLTRETQYFGPGTRLLVL.

The chain recombines TRBV30 with TRBJ2-3; 7 bases align to TRBD1. Per the germline V gene, CDR1 is GTSNPN and CDR2 is SVGIG (reference sequence). J lost 4 bases, V lost 5 bases, and 12 bases had no gene match. This CDR3 is 15 amino acids long. The CDR3 loop is CAWGPLGQLADTQYF. The CDR3 DNA is TGTGCCTGGGGGCCCTTGGGACAGTTGGCAGATACGCAGTATTTT.

The chain links TRBV7-2 to TRBJ2-7, with 10 bases aligning to TRBD1. CDR1 SGHTA and CDR2 FQGNSA come from the germline V gene. The J segment lost 7 bases and the V segment lost 3 bases, leaving 3 bases of the junction unmatched. This CDR3 is 13 amino acids long. CDR3 bases: TGTGCCAGCAGCTTTGACAGGGGGCAGGAGCAGTACTTC. It encodes CASSFDRGQEQYF. Full variable domain (rest looked up from reference TRBV7-2 and TRBJ2-7): GAGVSQSPSNKVTEKGKDVELRCDPISGHTALYWYRQSLGQGLEFLIYFQGNSAPDKSGLPSDRFSAERTGGSVSTLTIQRTQQEDSAVYLCASSFDRGQEQYFGPGTRLTVT.

This chain uses TRBV4-3 with TRBJ2-7; tentative D call: TRBD2 (5 bases). V was clipped by 0 bases and J by 4 bases, with 13 bases between them. Germline CDR1 and CDR2: LGHNA and YSLEER. This CDR3 region has 15 residues. The DNA of the CDR3 is TGCGCCAGCAGCCAAGATGGGGAGCGTGTATACGAGCAGTACTTC. This encodes CASSQDGERVYEQYF.

This clone was found once. The V call is TRBV2, the J call TRBJ2-5; 12 bases are a match to TRBD2. The CDR3 consists of 14 residues. V gave up 5 bases and J gave up 4 bases; unmatched junction bases: 2. CDR1 and CDR2 (germline): SNHLY, FYNNEI. CDR3 loop: CASSPLAGGETQYF. CDR3 bases: TGTGCCAGCAGTCCACTAGCGGGAGGAGAGACCCAGTACTTC.

The chain links TRBV25-1 to TRBJ2-1; 9 bases are a match to TRBD1. The CDR3 is 17 residues long. V lost 0 bases and J lost 4; bases outside the gene matches: 7. Germline CDR1 reads MGHDK; CDR2 reads SYGVNS. The CDR3 spells CASSEYFFGTGYNEQFF. DNA of the CDR3: TGTGCCAGCAGTGAATATTTTTTCGGGACAGGGTACAATGAGCAGTTCTTC.

The chain carries TRBV18 and TRBJ1-2; the D is unclear. The length of the CDR3 is 13 residues. The germline gives CDR1 KGHSH, CDR2 LQKENI. The V and J ends lost 4 bases and 6 bases respectively, with 12 bases between them. The CDR3 sequence: CASSLSGVDGYTF. CDR3 sequence (DNA): TGTGCCAGCTCACTTTCCGGGGTGGATGGCTACACCTTC.

The J gene is TRBJ1-4, the V gene TRBV2, with 8 bases lining up with TRBD1. The CDR3 consists of 15 residues. V trimming: 5 bases; J trimming: 7 bases; junction bases outside the gene matches: 9. CDR1 and CDR2 from the germline V gene are SNHLY and FYNNEI. The CDR3 region has the DNA TGTGCCAGCAGTATCCAGACAGGGGCGGGTGAAAAACTGTTTTTT. The encoded protein is CASSIQTGAGEKLFF.

J is TRBJ1-4 and V is TRBV18, with 10 positions matching TRBD1. Per germline, CDR1 KGHSH and CDR2 LQKENI. The CDR3 sequence is 16 residues long. The ends lost 6 bases at V and 4 bases at J; junction bases unmatched: 8. The CDR3 nucleotides are TGTGCCAGCTCGTCCGACAGGGGGCGAAATAATGAAAAACTGTTTTTT. Protein product: CASSSDRGRNNEKLFF. Full variable domain (rest looked up from reference TRBV18 and TRBJ1-4): NAGVMQNPRHLVRRRGQEARLRCSPMKGHSHVYWYRQLPEEGLKFMVYLQKENIIDESGMPKERFSAEFPKEGPSILRIQQVVRGDSAAYFCASSSDRGRNNEKLFFGSGTQLSVL.

This clone was detected once. The V gene is TRBV6-5, the J gene TRBJ1-1, with TRBD1 matching over 7 bases. The germline gives CDR1 MNHEY, CDR2 SVGAGI. The V and J ends lost 6 bases and 4 bases, in that order; junction bases with no gene match: 5. This CDR3 is 13 amino acids long. The CDR3 reads CASSPTGSTEAFF. DNA of the CDR3: TGTGCCAGCAGCCCGACAGGGTCCACTGAAGCTTTCTTT.

The chain combines TRBV27 with TRBJ2-7, with D perhaps TRBD1 (6 bases). CDR3 length equals 16 residues. The germline V gene has CDR1 MNHEY and CDR2 SMNVEV (reference sequence). V gave up 2 bases and J gave up 1 base, with 15 bases separating them. The CDR3, as DNA: TGTGCCAGCAGTTTAGCAGGGGCCCAACCGTCCTACGAGCAGTACTTC. Amino acid sequence: CASSLAGAQPSYEQYF.

V usage is TRBV24-1 and J usage is TRBJ2-7, with D hard to call. This CDR3 has 15 residues. Germline V lookup: CDR1 KGHDR, CDR2 SFDVKD. Trimming removed 12 bases at V and 2 bases at J, with 22 bases between. The CDR3 bases are TGTGCCCCCGCCGTCTCTGAGGCTACCACCTACGAGCAGTACTTC. Residues: CAPAVSEATTYEQYF.

This chain uses TRBV5-1 with TRBJ2-3, with 9 bases fitting TRBD1. The CDR3 spans 14 residues. Germline CDR1 SGHRS, CDR2 YFSETQ. Germline trimming cut 3 bases from V and 6 bases from J; bases unmatched to any gene: 5. CDR3 amino acids: CASSSGQGRDTQYF. DNA of the CDR3: TGCGCCAGCAGCTCTGGACAGGGGCGGGATACGCAGTATTTT.

The rearrangement uses TRBV3-1 (or the pseudogene TRBV3-2) and TRBJ1-3, with 10 positions matching TRBD1. Germline V lookup: CDR1 LGHDT, CDR2 YNNKEL (reference sequence). This CDR3 contains 17 residues. Trimming took 0 bases from V and 3 from J; bases not matched to a gene: 5. The CDR3 nucleotides read TGTGCCAGCAGCCAAGAACCGGGACAGGGGTATGGAAACACCATATATTTT. As protein: CASSQEPGQGYGNTIYF.

This clone has a handful of counts. The rearrangement joins TRBV27 to TRBJ2-3; tentatively, D is TRBD2 (6 bases). CDR1 is MNHEY and CDR2 is SMNVEV in the germline V gene (reference sequence). The CDR3 spans 15 residues. V was pared by 3 bases and J by 2 bases, with 12 bases between. CDR3 protein: CASSLPGVSTDTQYF. The CDR3 DNA follows: TGTGCCAGCAGTTTGCCGGGAGTTTCCACAGATACGCAGTATTTT.

V usage is TRBV15 and J usage is TRBJ2-4; the D gene is possibly TRBD1 (5 bases). Trimming left V 8 bases short and J 4 bases short, with 15 bases between. This CDR3 is built from 14 residues. Germline V gene data show CDR1 as LNHNV and CDR2 as YYDKDF (reference sequence). CDR3 nucleotides: TGTGCCACCCGCGCCTCGGACACGAAAAACATTCAGTACTTC. This codes for CATRASDTKNIQYF.

J is TRBJ1-4 and V is TRBV19; D is perhaps TRBD1 (6 bases). This CDR3 is built from 15 residues. V lost 7 bases and J lost 6, with 18 bases in between. CDR1 is LNHDA, CDR2 SQIVND, per germline (reference sequence). The CDR3 DNA reads TGTGCCAGTATGAAGGGGGGGGGTCTCCATGAAAAACTGTTTTTT. Amino acid sequence: CASMKGGGLHEKLFF.